This T cell receptor beta chain was documented in a study of CD8 T cells in ankylosing spondylitis. Study findings and constraints: Matched synovial fluid from ankylosing spondylitis patients was reported to be enriched for disease-linked clones. Reactive arthritis synovial fluid and blood were previously reported to contain some motif variants. The study identified a TCR beta motif of fewer than 10 highly homologous variants that appeared characteristic of ankylosing spondylitis blood.

This clonotype was counted many times. Antigen unknown. CDR3 length: 17 amino acids. Germline values: CDR1 MNHEY, CDR2 SVGAGI. The V segment lost 3 bases and the J segment 3 bases; nucleotides outside the gene matches: 10. Libraries for TCR beta were made by quantitative 5'-RACE with molecular barcodes. Using its own MiXCR run on the 5' RACE reads, TCRdb lists one record per CDR3 protein. The sample consists of roughly 230,000 distinct CDR3 sequences, roughly 18% of them appearing once. This sequence was found in a male donor with ankylosing spondylitis or in good health (not recorded which). The sequencing sample was made of blood, either unsorted or a sorted T cell fraction (not recorded which). The chain joins TRBV6-5 to TRBJ2-3; 9 bases align to TRBD2. The CDR3 nucleotides are TGTGCCAGCAGTTATTCCCCCGCGGGAGGGACAACAGATACGCAGTATTTT. Protein sequence: CASSYSPAGGTTDTQYF.